Following are 28 T cell receptor beta chains from one sample sequenced in a study of vaccination and CD4 T cells after COVID-19. These TCRs' antigens remain unknown. The assay that was used to sequence DNA from cultured CD4+ T cells was the Oncomine TCR Beta short-read assay. Using its own MiXCR run on the PCR reads, TCRdb lists one record per CDR3 protein. The repertoire holds about 27,000 distinct CDR3 sequences, with around 60% as singletons. Treatment reported: roughly ten-day PBMC culture with coronavirus spike peptide pools or control peptides (ViraFEST assay). This specimen consisted of CD4+ T cells from blood, cultured in vitro, obtained after SARS-CoV-2 vaccination. The receptors come from a human donor who received a COVID-19 vaccine.

The genes are TRBV20-1 and TRBJ2-7, with 10 bases lining up with TRBD2. This CDR3 contains 13 residues. The germline gives CDR1 DFQATT, CDR2 SNEGSKA (reference sequence). The junction had 7 bases not matched to a gene; V was cut back by 0 bases and J by 11 bases. The CDR3 here is CSARDASGGPEYF. CDR3 nucleotide sequence: TGCAGTGCTAGAGACGCTAGCGGGGGCCCTGAGTACTTC.

The rearrangement joins TRBV14 to TRBJ1-6; TRBD1 matches at 10 bases. The length of the CDR3 is 15 residues. Germline lookup yields CDR1 SGHDN and CDR2 FVKESK. The ends lost 4 bases at V and 6 bases at J; junction bases unmatched: 3. The CDR3: CASSLRTGGNSPLHF. In DNA, the CDR3 is TGTGCCAGCAGCCTGCGGACAGGGGGTAATTCACCCCTCCACTTT.

The gene calls are TRBV2 and TRBJ2-7; D perhaps matches TRBD2 (6 bases). CDR1 is SNHLY and CDR2 is FYNNEI in the germline V gene. V dropped 7 bases and J dropped 6 bases, with 10 bases sitting between them. The CDR3 is 11 amino acids. The CDR3 nucleotides read TGTGCCAGCAAGGAGGAGGGCGAGCAGTACTTC. Encoded protein: CASKEEGEQYF.

This clonotype was observed a few times. V and J are TRBV20-1 and TRBJ1-2; D is possibly TRBD1 (5 bases). The CDR3 is 18 residues long. Per germline, CDR1 DFQATT and CDR2 SNEGSKA (reference sequence). V lost 0 bases to trimming and J lost 4 bases, with 24 bases between them. CDR3 amino acids: CSARDFGHPQLGRYGYTF. CDR3 DNA sequence: TGCAGTGCTAGAGATTTTGGACACCCACAACTTGGGCGCTATGGCTACACCTTC.

The gene calls are TRBV6-4 and TRBJ2-1; 7 bases are shared with TRBD2. Per the germline V gene, CDR1 is MRHNA and CDR2 is SNTAGT. V lost 1 base and J lost 12; bases outside the gene matches: 9. This CDR3 is 14 amino acids long. The CDR3 spells CASSDWGSGGRQFF. The CDR3 region has the DNA TGTGCCAGCAGTGACTGGGGGTCGGGAGGAAGGCAGTTCTTC.

J is TRBJ2-7 and V is TRBV11-3; D is ambiguous. V dropped 2 bases and J dropped 2 bases, with 10 bases sitting between them. This CDR3 is built from 14 residues. Germline V lookup: CDR1 SGHNT, CDR2 YENEEA. CDR3 loop: CASSLYSSPYEQYF. The CDR3 nucleotides are TGTGCCAGCAGCTTATATTCAAGCCCCTACGAGCAGTACTTC. Full variable domain (rest looked up from reference TRBV11-3 and TRBJ2-7): EAGVVQSPRYKIIEKKQPVAFWCNPISGHNTLYWYLQNLGQGPELLIRYENEEAVDDSQLPKDRFSAERLKGVDSTLKIQPAELGDSAVYLCASSLYSSPYEQYFGPGTRLTVT.

This clonotype showed up just once. The genes are TRBV20-1 and TRBJ2-7, with D perhaps TRBD1 (6 bases). Germline V gene data show CDR1 as DFQATT and CDR2 as SNEGSKA (reference sequence). The CDR3 length is 15 residues. Trimming cost V 1 base and J 7 bases, with 20 bases left between them. Here the CDR3 DNA reads TGCAGTGCTAGAGTTTACCCGGTTGGGACAAGTGAGCAGTACTTC. It specifies CSARVYPVGTSEQYF.

The chain recombines TRBV10-3 with TRBJ2-5; D is undetermined. The CDR3 length is 11 residues. CDR1 and CDR2 from the germline V gene are ENHRY and SYGVKD. Trimming removed 3 bases at V and 4 bases at J, with 3 bases between. The CDR3 coding sequence is TGTGCCATCAGTGACCTAGAGACCCAGTACTTC. This sequence encodes CAISDLETQYF.

The chain recombines TRBV6-1 with TRBJ1-3; D is possibly TRBD1 (6 bases). The CDR3 contains 14 residues. Trimming left V 6 bases short and J 4 bases short, with 13 bases between. The germline gives CDR1 MNHNS, CDR2 SASEGT. CDR3 DNA sequence: TGTGCCAGCAGGGACCAGGGGAAAGGAAACACCATATATTTT. Translation gives CASRDQGKGNTIYF.

The J gene is TRBJ1-6, the V gene TRBV5-1; D is perhaps TRBD1 (5 bases). V was shortened by 1 base and J by 9 bases, with 17 bases between the two germline ends. The CDR3 extends over 16 amino acids. CDR1 SGHRS and CDR2 YFSETQ come from the germline V gene. The CDR3 reads CASSLIVEGRRSPLHF. CDR3 nucleotide sequence: TGCGCCAGCAGCTTGATAGTCGAGGGGAGACGTTCACCCCTCCACTTT.

This chain links TRBV6-1 with TRBJ2-2, with no clear D. Germline V lookup: CDR1 MNHNS, CDR2 SASEGT. The CDR3 loop spans 16 amino acids. Trimming cost V 2 bases and J 5 bases, with 15 bases left between them. The DNA for the CDR3 is TGTGCCAGCAGTGAACTTACTCCCCTGGGGACCGGGGAGCTGTTTTTT. It codes for CASSELTPLGTGELFF.

The rearrangement joins TRBV6-5 to TRBJ1-2; D not resolved. Germline CDR1 reads MNHEY; CDR2 reads SVGAGI. V shed 4 bases and J shed 4 bases, with 10 bases lying between them. The CDR3 has 13 amino acids. The CDR3 DNA reads as TGTGCCAGCAGTTTGGACGCCGGCTATGGCTACACCTTC. Protein sequence: CASSLDAGYGYTF.

The chain combines TRBV15 with TRBJ2-7; a weak D match, TRBD1 (5 bases). V gave up 8 bases and J gave up 2 bases, with 13 bases separating them. Germline V lookup: CDR1 LNHNV, CDR2 YYDKDF (reference sequence). The CDR3 consists of 13 residues. Written as DNA, the CDR3 is TGTGCCACCGGCACAGGACATACCTACGAGCAGTACTTC. Translating gives CATGTGHTYEQYF.

A word on this clonotype: At one boundary the junction diverges from the germline segment, which might be a read error. The V call is TRBV2, the J call TRBJ2-3, with 13 nucleotides matching TRBD2. Germline V CDR1 and CDR2: SNHLY, FYNNEI. The CDR3 is 16 amino acids. The CDR3 protein is CACSELLAGGPDTQYF. The CDR3 DNA reads TGTGCCTGCAGTGAACTACTAGCGGGGGGGCCCGATACGCAGTATTTT.

The genes are TRBV30 and TRBJ1-1; 7 nucleotides line up with TRBD1. J gave up 8 bases and V 2 bases, and 8 bases lay outside the gene matches. Germline assignment: CDR1 GTSNPN and CDR2 SVGIG (reference sequence). This CDR3 is built from 13 residues. CDR3 sequence reads: CAWSSRQGSEAFF. The CDR3 DNA reads as TGTGCCTGGAGTTCCCGACAGGGATCCGAAGCTTTCTTT. Filled out from reference TRBV30 and TRBJ1-1, the complete variable domain reads SQTIHQWPATLVQPVGSPLSLECTVEGTSNPNLYWYRQAAGRGLQLLFYSVGIGQISSEVPQNLSASRPQDRQFILSSKKLLLSDSGFYLCAWSSRQGSEAFFGQGTRLTVV.

V usage is TRBV29-1 and J usage is TRBJ1-4; 12 bases map to TRBD1. This CDR3 region has 14 residues. V dropped 6 bases and J dropped 10; count of bases not matched to a gene: 9. CDR1 is SQVTM, CDR2 ANQGSEA, per germline. In DNA, the CDR3 is TGCAGCGTCACCGGGACAGGGGGCGGGAGAAAACTGTTTTTT. It specifies CSVTGTGGGRKLFF.

The chain links TRBV5-1 to TRBJ2-7; D might be TRBD2 (5 bases). V lost 7 bases, J lost 1 base, and 15 bases lay in between. The CDR3 totals 14 residues. Germline CDR1 is SGHRS and CDR2 is YFSETQ. The DNA of the CDR3 is TGCGCCAGCTCTCACTCGACGGGATCCTACGAGCAGTACTTC. It codes for CASSHSTGSYEQYF.

J is TRBJ1-1 and V is TRBV20-1; no definite D call. The V end lost 3 bases, the J end lost 3 bases, and 14 bases lay between the germline ends. This CDR3 has 14 residues. Germline-derived CDR1 and CDR2 are DFQATT and SNEGSKA (reference sequence). CDR3: CSARERGADTEAFF. The CDR3 bases are TGCAGTGCTAGGGAGCGGGGAGCGGACACTGAAGCTTTCTTT.

The chain carries TRBV10-1 and TRBJ2-2; TRBD1 matches 10 bases. This CDR3 is 16 amino acids long. Losses at the gene ends were 6 bases for V and 6 bases for J; bases not matched to a gene: 10. Germline V gives CDR1 WNHNN, CDR2 SYGVQD (reference sequence). The DNA of the CDR3 is TGCGCCAGCAGGCTCTGGAGACAGGGGGCCGCCGGGGAGCTGTTTTTT. Encoded protein: CASRLWRQGAAGELFF.

This chain joins TRBV27 and TRBJ1-5; D unclear. The germline CDR1 and CDR2 sequences are MNHEY and SMNVEV (reference sequence). CDR3 length equals 13 residues. V lost 2 bases and J lost 2, with 4 bases in between. This chain's CDR3 is CASSLTGNQPQHF. The CDR3 DNA follows: TGTGCCAGCAGTTTAACAGGCAATCAGCCCCAGCATTTT.

The genes are TRBV20-1 and TRBJ2-3; TRBD2 matches 11 bases. Germline V lookup: CDR1 DFQATT, CDR2 SNEGSKA (reference sequence). Trimming took 3 bases from V and 3 from J; bases not matched to a gene: 8. CDR3 length equals 16 residues. As DNA, the CDR3 is TGCAGTGCTAGGAAGTCTAGCGGGGGGACGACAGATACGCAGTATTTT. It is translated as CSARKSSGGTTDTQYF.

The CDR3 sequence is CSAGDRKQETQYF. DNA of the CDR3: TGCAGTGCGGGGGACCGAAAACAAGAGACCCAGTACTTC. The rearrangement uses TRBV20-1 and TRBJ2-5; D assignment may be TRBD1 or TRBD2 (5 bases each). Looked up from germline, CDR1 is DFQATT and CDR2 is SNEGSKA (reference sequence). The CDR3 is 13 amino acids. Trimming removed 6 bases at V and 2 bases at J, with 13 bases between.

This chain connects TRBV30 to TRBJ1-2; D perhaps matches TRBD1 (6 bases). Germline V lookup: CDR1 GTSNPN, CDR2 SVGIG (reference sequence). V was clipped by 4 bases and J by 2 bases, with 11 bases between them. This CDR3 has 13 residues. The CDR3 DNA reads as TGTGCCTGGAAAGAACAGGGAAACTATGGCTACACCTTC. Translating it yields CAWKEQGNYGYTF.

The gene calls are TRBV2 and TRBJ1-5; 9 bases are shared with TRBD1. Germline CDR1 SNHLY, CDR2 FYNNEI. The CDR3 runs to 15 residues. The junction had 5 bases not matched to a gene; V was cut back by 1 base and J by 7 bases. This CDR3 reads CASSEGRTGDQPQHF. CDR3 nucleotide sequence: TGTGCCAGCAGTGAAGGGAGGACAGGGGACCAGCCCCAGCATTTT.

The V gene is TRBV27, the J gene TRBJ1-2, with TRBD1 identical over 9 bases. This CDR3 has 13 residues. Trimming cost V 4 bases and J 6 bases; bases outside gene matches: 3. Germline CDR1 is MNHEY and CDR2 is SMNVEV (reference sequence). In DNA, the CDR3 is TGTGCCAGCAGTTACCGGGACAGGGATGGCTACACCTTC. Translating it yields CASSYRDRDGYTF.

There are a few counts of this clonotype. CDR3 sequence reads: CSARDRWRTNEKLFF. CDR3 nucleotide sequence: TGCAGTGCCCGGGACAGGTGGCGGACTAATGAAAAACTGTTTTTT. The chain couples TRBV20-1 to TRBJ1-4; TRBD1 aligns across 8 bases. The ends lost 6 bases at V and 2 bases at J; junction bases unmatched: 8. Germline CDR1 DFQATT, CDR2 SNEGSKA (reference sequence). The CDR3 length is 15 residues.

This chain links TRBV20-1 with TRBJ2-2, with 16 positions matching TRBD2. The V gene end was trimmed by 0 bases and the J gene end by 3 bases; junction bases not matched to a gene: 7. The CDR3 runs 19 residues. Germline V gene data show CDR1 as DFQATT and CDR2 as SNEGSKA (reference sequence). The CDR3 region is CSARDAGTSGGAYTGELFF. CDR3 bases: TGCAGTGCTAGAGATGCGGGGACTAGCGGGGGGGCATACACCGGGGAGCTGTTTTTT.

This chain joins TRBV5-1 and TRBJ1-4; D perhaps matches TRBD1 (5 bases). Germline V gene data show CDR1 as SGHRS and CDR2 as YFSETQ. Trimming left V 2 bases short and J 4 bases short, with 9 bases between. This CDR3 has 14 amino acids. Written as DNA, the CDR3 is TGCGCCAGCAGCTTCGACAGCCGTAATGAAAAACTGTTTTTT. This translates into CASSFDSRNEKLFF.